The 25 T cell receptor beta chains below all came from one sample that was sequenced in a study of blood T cells in healthy people across ages. Alongside a J-beta primer mix, a sample-barcoded 5' primer served in a second PCR lasting about 7 to 12 cycles. TCRdb ran MiXCR on the 5' RACE reads and lists one entry per CDR3 protein. Here the sample spans roughly 2 million distinct CDR3 sequences, just under 50% being singletons. The sample comprised blood. The receptors were gathered from a woman aged 40 to 50 in good health.

This clonotype was seen a handful of times. The chain couples TRBV4-3 to TRBJ1-2, with a weak D call TRBD1 (5 bases). Trimming cost V 3 bases and J 2 bases, with 13 bases left between them. The V gene's germline CDR1 is LGHNA and CDR2 YSLEER. The length of the CDR3 is 15 residues. CDR3 protein: CASSHPGRGNYGYTF. In DNA form, the CDR3 reads TGCGCCAGCAGCCACCCTGGGAGGGGAAACTATGGCTACACCTTC.

The rearrangement joins TRBV7-9 to TRBJ2-1; a weak D match, TRBD1 (6 bases). V dropped 5 bases and J dropped 6 bases, with 14 bases sitting between them. The CDR3 is 14 residues long. Germline-derived CDR1 and CDR2 are SEHNR and FQNEAQ (reference sequence). The CDR3 nucleotides are TGTGCCAGCAGCCGGGACAACGCGAGCAATGAGCAGTTCTTC. Translating gives CASSRDNASNEQFF.

The CDR3 coding sequence is TGCGCCAGCACCGGAGTGGGGGACGAGCAGTACTTC. This translates into CASTGVGDEQYF. This chain uses TRBV10-2 with TRBJ2-7; D is tentatively TRBD1 or TRBD2 (5 bases each). The CDR3 spans 12 residues. Per the germline V gene, CDR1 is WSHSY and CDR2 is SAAADI. V shed 7 bases and J shed 5 bases, with 12 bases lying between them.

This clonotype was found a few times. The chain has TRBV20-1 and TRBJ2-5, with 12 bases matching TRBD2. V lost 5 bases, J lost 1 base, and 5 bases stayed unmatched. This CDR3 comprises 15 residues. Germline CDR1 is DFQATT and CDR2 is SNEGSKA (reference sequence). Here the CDR3 reads CSAQGTSGFQETQYF. The CDR3, as DNA: TGCAGTGCTCAAGGGACTAGCGGGTTCCAAGAGACCCAGTACTTC.

This sequence joins TRBV15 and TRBJ2-3; 8 nucleotides align to TRBD1. The CDR3 runs to 13 residues. V trimming: 9 bases; J trimming: 4 bases; junction bases outside the gene matches: 6. Germline values: CDR1 LNHNV, CDR2 YYDKDF (reference sequence). CDR3 residues: CATNTGGSDTQYF. CDR3 sequence (DNA): TGTGCCACGAATACAGGGGGGTCAGATACGCAGTATTTT.

CDR3 residues: CSVELQYNEQFF. CDR3 nucleotide sequence: TGCAGCGTTGAATTACAGTACAATGAGCAGTTCTTC. The chain has TRBV29-1 and TRBJ2-1; D not resolved. The CDR3 consists of 12 residues. Germline V gene lookup returns CDR1 SQVTM and CDR2 ANQGSEA. The V gene lost 2 bases and the J gene lost 4 bases, with 6 bases spanning the gap.

J is TRBJ1-1 and V is TRBV10-3, with D possibly being TRBD1 (6 bases). V lost 4 bases and J lost 5, with 14 bases in between. The CDR3 consists of 14 residues. CDR1 is ENHRY, CDR2 SYGVKD, per germline. This CDR3 reads CAISVEGELTEAFF. The CDR3 coding sequence is TGTGCCATCAGTGTTGAGGGGGAATTGACTGAAGCTTTCTTT.

In its sample, this clonotype was seen a few times. This sequence joins TRBV9 and TRBJ2-3; maybe TRBD2 (5 bases). The CDR3 runs 15 residues. V shed 4 bases and J shed 5 bases, with 17 bases lying between them. Germline values: CDR1 SGDLS, CDR2 YYNGEE. CDR3 protein: CASSIRGLALDTQYF. Written as DNA, the CDR3 is TGTGCCAGCAGCATCCGGGGTCTAGCACTAGATACGCAGTATTTT.

This chain connects TRBV5-1 to TRBJ2-1, with D perhaps matching TRBD1 or TRBD2 (5 bases each). The CDR3 is 15 amino acids. V was trimmed by 1 base and J by 7 bases, leaving 15 bases between them. The V gene's germline CDR1 is SGHRS and CDR2 YFSETQ. The DNA of the CDR3 is TGCGCCAGCAGCTTGAATGGCGGCGAGGGGAATGAGCAGTTCTTC. Translation: CASSLNGGEGNEQFF.

This clonotype appeared once. The junction does not match germline at one end; this may be a read error. J is TRBJ2-5 and V is TRBV7-7; 7 positions agree with TRBD1. With the DNA end fitting TRBJ2-1 better, the J assignment may be wrong. The CDR3 has 15 amino acids. Germline V lookup: CDR1 SSHAT, CDR2 FNYEAQ (reference sequence). Written as DNA, the CDR3 is TGTGCTAGCAGCCGAGGGGGCCCGATTCAAGAGACCCAGTTCTTC. Amino acids: CASSRGGPIQETQFF.

This clonotype was detected ten times or more. The chain links TRBV20-1 to TRBJ2-6, with D possibly matching TRBD1 (5 bases). Germline values: CDR1 DFQATT, CDR2 SNEGSKA (reference sequence). V was clipped by 6 bases and J by 2 bases, with 11 bases between them. The CDR3 runs to 14 residues. The DNA for the CDR3 is TGCAGTGCATCGGACACTACTGGGGCCAACGTCCTGACTTTC. It codes for CSASDTTGANVLTF.

Many counts were recorded for this clonotype. The J gene is TRBJ2-1, the V gene TRBV5-1; 7 positions agree with TRBD1. CDR1 is SGHRS, CDR2 YFSETQ, per germline. V shed 8 bases, J shed 6 bases, and the junction held 8 bases outside the gene matches. The CDR3 spans 13 residues. CDR3 amino acids: CASRQGFGNEQFF. DNA for the CDR3: TGCGCCAGTAGACAGGGTTTTGGCAATGAGCAGTTCTTC. Looking up the rest from reference TRBV5-1 and TRBJ2-1 gives the full variable domain: KAGVTQTPRYLIKTRGQQVTLSCSPISGHRSVSWYQQTPGQGLQFLFEYFSETQRNKGNFPGRFSGRQFSNSRSEMNVSTLELGDSALYLCASRQGFGNEQFFGPGTRLTVL.

V is TRBV20-1 and J is TRBJ2-7; perhaps TRBD1 as D (6 bases). CDR3 size: 12 residues. Per germline, CDR1 DFQATT and CDR2 SNEGSKA (reference sequence). V lost 4 bases, J lost 3 bases, and 10 bases lay in between. In DNA form, the CDR3 reads TGCAGTGCTAAAAAGGACAGCTACGAGCAGTACTTC. Protein sequence: CSAKKDSYEQYF.

This clonotype appeared a few times. The gene calls are TRBV24-1 and TRBJ2-5; 7 bases are shared with TRBD1. The CDR3 is 14 amino acids. J lost 3 bases, V lost 1 base, and 1 base had no gene match. Per germline, CDR1 KGHDR and CDR2 SFDVKD. The CDR3 nucleotides read TGTGCCACCAGTGATTTAACAGGGGAAGAGACCCAGTACTTC. Its protein is CATSDLTGEETQYF.

There are a few counts of this clonotype. The gene calls are TRBV20-1 and TRBJ2-5; D is possibly TRBD1 (6 bases). The V gene lost 3 bases and the J gene lost 5 bases, with 10 bases spanning the gap. The length of the CDR3 is 12 residues. Germline V gene data show CDR1 as DFQATT and CDR2 as SNEGSKA (reference sequence). The CDR3 loop reads CSASFQGETQYF. The CDR3 coding sequence is TGCAGTGCTAGTTTTCAGGGGGAGACCCAGTACTTC.

This clonotype came up a few times. This chain joins TRBV4-2 and TRBJ2-1; 7 bases line up with TRBD2. The CDR3 contains 15 residues. Trimming removed 5 bases from V and 9 bases from J; junction bases left unmatched: 13. From germline, CDR1 is LGHNA and CDR2 YNFKEQ. CDR3 nucleotides: TGTGCCAGCAGCGTCCAAAACGCGGGGGATGCTGAGCAGTTCTTC. Its protein product is CASSVQNAGDAEQFF.

The genes are TRBV5-6 and TRBJ2-7, with D tentatively TRBD1 (6 bases). The DNA matches TRBJ2-5 better at its end, which makes the J call doubtful. This CDR3 has 13 amino acids. Germline V lookup: CDR1 SGHDT, CDR2 YYEEEE. CDR3: CASSSGDMETQYF. CDR3 bases: TGTGCCAGCAGCTCAGGGGATATGGAGACCCAGTACTTC.

This clonotype was recorded a few times. The rearrangement links TRBV20-1 to TRBJ1-6, with 8 bases identical to TRBD1. V gave up 5 bases and J gave up 0 bases; unmatched junction bases: 3. Germline loops: CDR1 DFQATT, CDR2 SNEGSKA (reference sequence). This CDR3 is 15 amino acids long. The CDR3 DNA follows: TGCAGTGCTGGACAGGGAAGCTCCTATAATTCACCCCTCCACTTT. Translation gives CSAGQGSSYNSPLHF.

The chain has TRBV10-3 and TRBJ2-5; TRBD1 is a possible D gene (7 bases). V was clipped by 4 bases and J by 4 bases, with 10 bases between them. Germline loops: CDR1 ENHRY, CDR2 SYGVKD. This CDR3 comprises 13 residues. The CDR3 DNA is TGTGCCATCAGTGGGAGGGACAGAGAGACCCAGTACTTC. Protein sequence: CAISGRDRETQYF.

The V gene is TRBV27, the J gene TRBJ2-5, with 10 bases lining up with TRBD2. The CDR3 spans 13 residues. Trimming at V came to 9 bases and at J to 11 bases, leaving 12 bases not matched to a gene. Per germline, CDR1 MNHEY and CDR2 SMNVEV (reference sequence). CDR3 residues: CASFSLAGDEQYF. CDR3 sequence (DNA): TGTGCCAGTTTTTCCCTAGCGGGGGATGAGCAGTACTTC.

V usage is TRBV24-1 and J usage is TRBJ2-3; 11 bases are a match to TRBD1. The CDR3 length is 14 residues. Germline V lookup: CDR1 KGHDR, CDR2 SFDVKD. With 5 bases clipped from V and 7 bases from J, the junction kept 4 bases outside the gene matches. CDR3 coding DNA: TGTGCCACCAGTGCTGGACAGGGGGCGAATACGCAGTATTTT. This translates into CATSAGQGANTQYF.

This chain uses TRBV6-1 with TRBJ2-3; 11 bases fit TRBD2. Germline-derived CDR1 and CDR2 are MNHNS and SASEGT. V dropped 6 bases and J dropped 4; count of bases not matched to a gene: 15. The CDR3 totals 18 residues. The CDR3: CASRPVSGGATSADTQYF. CDR3 DNA sequence: TGTGCCAGCAGACCCGTTAGCGGGGGGGCTACTAGCGCAGATACGCAGTATTTT.

The chain uses TRBV20-1 and TRBJ1-2; D unclear. CDR3 size: 14 residues. Per germline, CDR1 DFQATT and CDR2 SNEGSKA (reference sequence). Trimming took off 3 bases at V and 2 bases at J, with 13 bases between the two ends. CDR3 sequence (DNA): TGCAGTGCTAGTAAAACAGTTGGGAACTATGGCTACACCTTC. Its translation is CSASKTVGNYGYTF.

The sample holds a few counts of this clonotype. The chain carries TRBV6-1 and TRBJ1-2, with 8 bases lining up with TRBD1. CDR3 length: 14 residues. Germline loops: CDR1 MNHNS, CDR2 SASEGT. V lost 6 bases to trimming and J lost 4 bases; unmatched junction nucleotides: 7. The CDR3 protein is CASRGDRFLYGYTF. The CDR3 coding sequence is TGTGCCAGCAGGGGGGACAGGTTCCTCTATGGCTACACCTTC.

In its sample, this clonotype was seen a few times. The rearrangement uses TRBV6-5 and TRBJ2-1; no firm D call. Germline CDR1 is MNHEY and CDR2 is SVGAGI. Trimming cost V 7 bases and J 0 bases, with 13 bases left between them. The CDR3 sequence is 15 residues long. CDR3 sequence (DNA): TGTGCCAGCACCCCGACTGTGGGCTCCTACAATGAGCAGTTCTTC. Translation: CASTPTVGSYNEQFF.